This T cell receptor beta chain emerged from a study of blood T cell repertoires in COVID-19. Study in general: Samples of COVID-19 (acute and convalescent) were obtained from the United States, Italy and Spain. PBMCs, B-cell-depleted T cells, or T cells were the source of the cDNA or gDNA that made up the material.

Germline CDR1 and CDR2: SGDLS and YYNGEE. V lost 6 bases and J lost 8; bases outside the gene matches: 20. The CDR3 spans 17 residues. The assay was immunoSEQ multiplex PCR, and TCRdb's table has in-frame clones only and misses some. In the table there are about 260,000 clones, 70% to 90% of which are singletons. This sequence originates from a human donor in a cohort sampled during active COVID-19. V and J are TRBV9 and TRBJ1-2, with 9 bases aligning to TRBD1. Material: peripheral blood. The CDR3 region is CASTEGSGDRAYSGYTF. CDR3 coding DNA: TGTGCCAGCACCGAAGGGTCTGGGGACAGGGCTTATAGCGGCTACACCTTC.